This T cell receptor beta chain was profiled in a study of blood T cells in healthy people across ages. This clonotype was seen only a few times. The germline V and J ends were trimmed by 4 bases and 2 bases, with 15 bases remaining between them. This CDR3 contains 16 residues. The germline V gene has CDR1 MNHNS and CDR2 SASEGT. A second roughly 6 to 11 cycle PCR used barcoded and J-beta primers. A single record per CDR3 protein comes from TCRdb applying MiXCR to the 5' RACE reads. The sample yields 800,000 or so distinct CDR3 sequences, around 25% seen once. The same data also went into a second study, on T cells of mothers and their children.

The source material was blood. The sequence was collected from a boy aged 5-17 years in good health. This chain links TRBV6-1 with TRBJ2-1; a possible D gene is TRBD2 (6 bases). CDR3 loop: CASSVRAGPAYNEQFF. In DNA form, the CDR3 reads TGTGCCAGCAGTGTCAGGGCGGGACCTGCCTACAATGAGCAGTTCTTC.